This entry concerns a single T cell receptor beta chain. The target of this receptor is not known. No per-base quality is available; no much larger clone lies one base away. The donors were healthy, HIV-negative adults with no recently reported acute infections or vaccinations. Only Caucasian adults living in Nashville, Tennessee, USA were represented among the donors. CD4+ T cells were enriched by magnetic negative selection, after which naive cells were positively selected on CD45RA and the negative fraction was taken as the memory subset. After blood collection by leukapheresis, PBMCs were isolated using Ficoll-Histopaque density gradient centrifugation and then cryopreserved in the vapor phase of liquid nitrogen. Purity and quantity of every magnetically sorted T cell population were checked by analytical flow cytometry. Genomic DNA was isolated from every sorted fraction and measured by UV absorbance on a Nanodrop 2000c.

These data originate in a study of shared clonotypes between healthy human individuals (dated by TCRdb to 2019 to 2021). For the study in its entirety: Two women and three men aged 18 to 49 years were included in the cohort. For each donor, three plates each were used for CD4 naive and CD4 memory, two plates were used for CD8 naive, and one plate was used for CD8 memory. Blood TCR repertoires of about 5 healthy adults were deeply sequenced to estimate repertoire size and the extent of clonotype sharing between individuals. Different laboratories and diverse techniques were used to prepare libraries and sequence TCR repertoires, to increase sequencing depth and limit assay-specific biases. Per donor, leukapheresis produced somewhere between about 0.94 and 9.5 billion PBMCs. What the study reported, not specific to this receptor: Incomplete sequencing was indicated by rarefaction of sorted-subset datasets, despite the large sequencing depth. Compared with non-shared clonotypes, the clonotypes found in all four sorted-subset donors had higher generation probabilities. Estimated clonotype richness was generally larger for naive than for memory subsets. Across four donors, about 4.5% of naive CD4, 3.5% of naive CD8, roughly 2.3% of memory CD4, and under 0.45% of memory CD8 clonotypes were shared. Sampling was limited to blood, and TCR repertoires in tissue likely differ from TCR repertoires in blood. Pairwise subsampling led to the expectation that sequencing depth would affect the degree of clonotype sharing among donors. Because the study included only a small number of donors, the genetic and exposure-history diversity represented was limited.

Spanning cysteine to phenylalanine, the CDR3 consists of 13 amino acids. Kept here is only the CDR3 DNA, which spans 39 bases and is read in frame from base 1. Via the germline V gene (reference sequence), CDR1 is GTSNPN and CDR2 SVGIG. The junction carries 12 bases between V and J, which are trimmed by 0 bases and 7 bases respectively. Using the deep immunoSEQ assay, TCR CDR3 regions were amplified from genomic DNA by multiplex PCR. Extracted genomic DNA from each cell subset was distributed evenly across all wells of several immunoSEQ 96-well plates, and each plate was treated as a replicate. For sorted subsets, each replicate PCR was loaded with about 200 ng genomic DNA, equivalent to roughly 30,000 T cell genomes. Purified libraries were quantified with a Qubit 3.0 fluorometer, sized on a Bioanalyzer 2100, and re-quantified with the KAPA Library Quantification kit. A separate single-read 150-cycle Illumina NextSeq 550 flow cell was used to sequence each immunoSEQ 96-well plate. Concerning the study's data processing: Because the immunoSEQ output included only junctional sequences and no quality scores, the filtering could not be the same as the filtering used for full-length reads. Sequences were annotated with PyIR, a Python wrapper for IgBLAST v1.9, using IMGT germline references to assign V/J genes and CDR3. Reads with weak V/J assignments (E-value above 1e-6), missing CDR3, stop codons, out-of-frame junctions, or ambiguous translated residues were removed. V3J clonotypes were defined by identical inferred V gene, J gene, and CDR3 amino acid sequence. The percentage overlap between two repertoires was calculated by dividing the number of shared unique clonotypes by the size of the smaller repertoire. Three approaches were used to assess repertoire richness: RTK rarefaction, the Chao1 estimator, and Recon v2.1 estimates of unobserved clonotypes. OLGA was used to compute generation probabilities for all TCRbeta clonotypes that the gDNA method yielded from a handful of donors. Imported from immuneACCESS, the table was reduced by TCRdb to in-frame sequences with V and J called. These copies leave out some clones; in studies compared against another copy, an unresolved V gene accounts for under half, and the cause of the remainder is not known. The D gene and trimming were derived from the DNA, and the V and J assignments and clone size from that table. Within this sample are fewer than 1.8 million clones, with less than 99% of them counted one time only. In total, the top ten clones hold approximately 0.4% of the sample.

This receptor was taken from a man aged 25 to 40 in good health. Sequenced input: naive CD4+ T cells sorted from blood. The sample's cell subset or site label is to be understood as: CD45RA+ positively selected. The rearranged segments are TRBV30 and TRBJ1-2; no confident D gene assignment can be made. The CDR3 protein is CAWSVSLSSGYTF. The sequenced DNA: TGTGCCTGGAGTGTGTCCCTAAGTTCTGGCTACACCTTC.